This T cell receptor (beta chain) was found in a study of Tregs in tolerant kidney transplant recipients. This clone was observed once. No antigen is known for it. Germline CDR1 is SGHVS and CDR2 is FQNEAQ. Trimming cost V 5 bases and J 2 bases; bases outside gene matches: 5. The CDR3 runs to 15 residues. Study-level findings and limits: No direct test of biological reproducibility was done here. The most relevant donor-specific Treg TCRbeta repertoire apparently came from expansion with activated donor B cells. Validation in larger populations is needed because few patients were studied.

Clones were sequenced by immunoSEQ multiplex PCR, and TCRdb holds only the in-frame ones, with some missing. The sample holds 90,000 or so clones, just over 90% seen once. The V gene is TRBV7-8, the J gene TRBJ2-7; 11 bases map to TRBD2. The receptor's source is a human donor in good health. The sequenced sample was CD8+ T cells from blood. As DNA, the CDR3 is TGTGCCAGCAGCCCCGGGACTAGCGGAACCTACGAGCAGTACTTC. This encodes CASSPGTSGTYEQYF.